This T cell receptor (beta chain) was captured by sequencing in a study of control samples from healthy donors and cancer patients. This CDR3 spans 13 amino acids. Germline V gives CDR1 LGHNA, CDR2 YSLEER. Trimming cost V 5 bases and J 5 bases, with 12 bases left between them. Method: immunoSEQ multiplex PCR; TCRdb's copy keeps in-frame clones and lacks some. The sample records 130,000 or so clones, around 94% being singletons. The sequenced sample was blood. The TCR sequence derives from a man aged 35 to 55 in good health. V is TRBV4-3 and J is TRBJ1-1; the D is unclear. As DNA, the CDR3 is TGCGCCAGCAGCTTTAGTAGAGGGACTGAAGCTTTCTTT. This codes for CASSFSRGTEAFF.